The 9 T cell receptor beta chains below all came from one sample that was sequenced in a study of human T cells and chemical hapten exposure. Sample time point: patch test 1, 2 weeks after DPC sensitization. Treatment described: therapeutic diphenylcyclopropenone sensitization with weekly scalp DPC. Total RNA came from unfractionated whole blood. TCRdb ran MiXCR on the RACE reads and lists one entry per CDR3 protein. The sample yields approximately 43,000 distinct CDR3 sequences, 4% seen once. The sequences come from whole blood, collected in connection with sensitization to the hapten diphenylcyclopropenone (DPC). Receptors were obtained from a man over 45 with alopecia areata. Some clones in this sample may be carry-over from other donors' samples.

In its sample, this clonotype was seen many times. The chain joins TRBV7-2 to TRBJ2-5; 9 positions agree with TRBD1. The CDR3 loop spans 14 amino acids. The V and J ends lost 5 bases and 2 bases, in that order; junction bases with no gene match: 3. Germline loops: CDR1 SGHTA, CDR2 FQGNSA. The CDR3 nucleotides read TGTGCCAGCAGCCCTGGGACAGGGCAAGAGACCCAGTACTTC. Its translation: CASSPGTGQETQYF.

This clonotype is labeled medium-sized. The J gene is TRBJ2-5, the V gene TRBV20-1; no clear D gene. The CDR3 is 11 residues long. Per germline, CDR1 DFQATT and CDR2 SNEGSKA (reference sequence). V dropped 2 bases and J dropped 0 bases, with 1 base sitting between them. In nucleotides, the CDR3 is TGCAGTGCTAGACACCAAGAGACCCAGTACTTC. This gives the protein CSARHQETQYF.

About this clonotype: Just one base apart from a much larger clone, this may be a read error. The gene calls are TRBV28 and TRBJ2-5; D is undetermined. This CDR3 comprises 13 residues. Germline-derived CDR1 and CDR2 are MDHEN and SYDVKM. For the CDR3, the DNA is TGTGTCAGCAGCCCTAGTGACCAAGAGACCCAGTACTTC. Protein: CVSSPSDQETQYF.

This clonotype was seen many times. The chain carries TRBV6-5 and TRBJ2-4; D gene ambiguous. The CDR3 is 16 residues long. Germline V gives CDR1 MNHEY, CDR2 SVGAGI. V was trimmed by 0 bases and J by 2 bases, leaving 11 bases between them. Here the CDR3 DNA reads TGTGCCAGCAGTTACTCGATTCGAATATCCAAAAACATTCAGTACTTC. It codes for CASSYSIRISKNIQYF.

This clonotype was observed a few times. The rearrangement links TRBV12-3 or TRBV12-4 to TRBJ2-7, with 12 positions matching TRBD1. J lost 5 bases, V lost 7 bases, and 9 bases had no gene match. This CDR3 has 15 residues. CDR3 sequence: CASTELGTGGHEQYF. The CDR3 nucleotides read TGTGCCAGCACCGAACTAGGGACAGGGGGCCACGAGCAGTACTTC.

This clonotype was observed at least ten times. The genes are TRBV2 and TRBJ1-5; D may be TRBD1 (6 bases). The V gene's germline CDR1 is SNHLY and CDR2 FYNNEI. The CDR3 length is 13 residues. The ends were cut back, 7 bases at V and 3 bases at J, with 10 bases in the middle. For the CDR3, the DNA is TGTGCCAGCATAGGGGGTATCAATCAGCCCCAGCATTTT. It encodes CASIGGINQPQHF.

Ten or more counts support this clonotype. The gene calls are TRBV10-2 and TRBJ2-3; the match to TRBD2 covers 8 bases. V shed 4 bases, J shed 4 bases, and the junction held 7 bases outside the gene matches. Germline-derived CDR1 and CDR2 are WSHSY and SAAADI. This CDR3 spans 15 amino acids. CDR3 coding DNA: TGCGCCAGCAGTGTTGGTAGCGGGATCTCAGATACGCAGTATTTT. It codes for CASSVGSGISDTQYF.

Many counts were recorded for this clonotype. V and J are TRBV10-1 and TRBJ2-3; 11 bases agree with TRBD1. CDR1 and CDR2 from the germline V gene are WNHNN and SYGVQD (reference sequence). The CDR3 extends over 15 amino acids. V lost 5 bases to trimming and J lost 5 bases; unmatched junction nucleotides: 6. CDR3 loop: CASSLDRGPVDTQYF. CDR3 sequence (DNA): TGCGCCAGCAGTTTGGACAGGGGGCCGGTAGATACGCAGTATTTT.

This clonotype has just one count. A read error may be the cause here, since a much bigger clone is one base away. CDR3 residues: CASNKLVETTNEKLFF. CDR3 DNA sequence: TGTGCCAGCAACAAACTTGTGGAAACAACTAATGAAAAACTGTTTTTT. The chain employs TRBV21-1 and TRBJ1-4. TRBV21-1 represents a pseudogene. The CDR3 is 16 residues long.